This TCR beta chain derives from a study of cytomegalovirus exposure and HLA in healthy donors. Broader study findings: Relative to the roughly 690-donor mean, N-insertions were reportedly fewer in an Asian-associated ancestry cluster in a later analysis. Data from an earlier analysis indicated that most TCR beta V segments were productive either about 87% or about 30% of the time. A later analysis found common viral pathogens apparently linked to several of the most significant clusters. Highly shared variants forming one cluster were likely a sequencing artifact.

Researchers ran the PCR with 60 Vbeta and 13 Jbeta primers. Profiled with immunoSEQ multiplex PCR; TCRdb holds only in-frame clones, not every one. The sample holds some 150,000 clones, 65% to 90% seen once. Germline CDR1 and CDR2: SGDLS and YYNGEE. The CDR3 consists of 14 residues. The junction had 3 bases not matched to a gene; V was cut back by 5 bases and J by 1 base. This clone was found once. Its antigen is unknown. Specimen: PBMCs. V is TRBV9 and J is TRBJ2-7; 10 nucleotides align to TRBD1. The sequence derives from a man between 50 and 59 years old in good health and CMV-seropositive. The CDR3 spells CASSRQGASYEQYF. The DNA for the CDR3 is TGTGCCAGCAGTAGACAGGGGGCATCCTACGAGCAGTACTTC.